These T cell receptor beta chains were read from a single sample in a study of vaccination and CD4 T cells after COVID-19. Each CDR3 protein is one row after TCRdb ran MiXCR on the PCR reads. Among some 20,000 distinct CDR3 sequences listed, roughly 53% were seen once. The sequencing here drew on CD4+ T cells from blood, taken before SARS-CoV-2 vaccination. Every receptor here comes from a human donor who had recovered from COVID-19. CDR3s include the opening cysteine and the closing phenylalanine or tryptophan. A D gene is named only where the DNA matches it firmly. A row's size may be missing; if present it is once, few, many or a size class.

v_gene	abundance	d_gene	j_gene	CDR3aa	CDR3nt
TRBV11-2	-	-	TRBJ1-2	CASSPRGFLRGYTF	TGTGCCAGCAGCCCCCGGGGATTTTTGCGGGGCTACACCTTC
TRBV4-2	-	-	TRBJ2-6	CASSQEAAQASGANVLTF	TGTGCCAGCAGCCAAGAGGCGGCCCAAGCGTCCGGGGCCAACGTCCTGACTTTC
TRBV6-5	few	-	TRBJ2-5	CASSSPLSGREETQYF	TGTGCCAGCAGTTCCCCCCTTTCCGGGAGAGAAGAGACCCAGTACTTC
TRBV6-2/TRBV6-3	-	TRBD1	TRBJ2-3	CASSSTGVLADTQYF	TGTGCCAGCAGCTCGACAGGGGTGTTGGCAGATACGCAGTATTTT
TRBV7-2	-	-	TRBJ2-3	CASSLPTIEDTQYF	TGTGCCAGCAGCCTGCCGACCATAGAGGATACGCAGTATTTT
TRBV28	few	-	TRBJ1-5	CASSFYGQPQHF	TGTGCCAGCAGTTTTTACGGTCAGCCCCAGCATTTT
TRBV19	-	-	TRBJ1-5	CASSMETVSNQPQHF	TGTGCCAGTAGTATGGAGACGGTAAGCAATCAGCCCCAGCATTTT
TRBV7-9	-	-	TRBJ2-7	CASNRVADEQYF	TGTGCCAGCAACAGGGTTGCCGACGAGCAGTACTTC
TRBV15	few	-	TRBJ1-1	CATSREGAATEAFF	TGTGCCACCAGCAGAGAGGGGGCGGCCACTGAAGCTTTCTTT
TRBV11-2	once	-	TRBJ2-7	CAVSRRGTYEQYF	TGTGCCGTAAGTCGTCGCGGGACCTACGAGCAGTACTTC
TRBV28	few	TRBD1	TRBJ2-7	CASSFNGQGQGNRYEQYF	TGTGCCAGCAGTTTCAACGGACAGGGTCAAGGGAACCGCTACGAGCAGTACTTC
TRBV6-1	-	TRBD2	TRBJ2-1	CASSSGRSSYNEQFF	TGTGCCAGCAGCAGCGGGAGGAGCTCCTACAATGAGCAGTTCTTC
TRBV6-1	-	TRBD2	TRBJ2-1	CASNRGGRRGNEQFF	TGTGCCAGCAACCGGGGGGGGAGGCGAGGGAATGAGCAGTTCTTC
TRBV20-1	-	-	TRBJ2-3	CSAENGMADTQYF	TGCAGTGCGGAGAATGGAATGGCGGATACGCAGTATTTT
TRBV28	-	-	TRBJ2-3	CASSLGSVLYSNQPQYF	TGTGCCAGCAGTCTAGGCTCCGTGCTATATAGCAATCAGCCCCAGTATTTT
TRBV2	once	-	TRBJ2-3	CASKDGGGNTQYF	TGTGCCAGCAAAGACGGAGGGGGGAATACGCAGTATTTT
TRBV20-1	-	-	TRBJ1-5	CSALPGLGNQPQHF	TGCAGTGCTCTACCCGGGCTGGGTAATCAGCCCCAGCATTTT
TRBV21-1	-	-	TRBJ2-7	CASSKKGTVSYEQYF	TGTGCCAGCAGCAAAAAAGGGACAGTCTCCTACGAGCAGTACTTC
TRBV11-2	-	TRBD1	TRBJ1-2	CASSLFPGQGYGYTF	TGTGCCAGCAGCTTATTTCCGGGACAGGGATATGGCTACACCTTC
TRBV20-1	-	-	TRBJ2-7	CSARAGVAHYEQYF	TGCAGTGCTAGAGCGGGAGTCGCCCACTACGAGCAGTACTTC
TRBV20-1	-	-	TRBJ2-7	CSARDRGWDSSSYEQYF	TGCAGTGCTAGAGATCGGGGTTGGGACTCGAGCTCCTACGAGCAGTACTTC